The rows below give T cell receptor beta chains drawn from one sample of a study of blood T cell repertoires in COVID-19. The protocol was immunoSEQ multiplex PCR, while the TCRdb copy is restricted to in-frame clones and leaves out a portion. The repertoire includes 110,000 or so clones, about 80% of them detected once, and approximately 8.1% sits in the top ten. The sequencing input was peripheral blood. All receptors derive from a woman aged 40-49 years with acute or convalescent COVID-19. The CDR3 runs from the conserved cysteine through the conserved F or W. The D gene is left open where the match is weak. Only some rows state a clone size, as once, few, many or a class for expanded clones.

v_gene: TRBV28; abundance: .; d_gene: TRBD2; j_gene: TRBJ2-3; CDR3aa: CASSLPAGGPDYETDTQYF; CDR3nt: TGTGCCAGCAGTTTACCGGCGGGGGGGCCGGATTATGAGACAGATACGCAGTATTTT
v_gene: TRBV5-5; abundance: .; d_gene: TRBD1; j_gene: TRBJ1-1; CDR3aa: CASSFNPLPGDRF; CDR3nt: TGTGCCAGCAGCTTCAACCCCCTACCCGGGGACAGATTT
v_gene: TRBV5-1; abundance: .; d_gene: .; j_gene: TRBJ2-2; CDR3aa: CASSETATNTGELFF; CDR3nt: TGCGCCAGCAGCGAAACAGCTACGAACACCGGGGAGCTGTTTTTT
v_gene: TRBV6-5; abundance: .; d_gene: TRBD1; j_gene: TRBJ1-4; CDR3aa: CASSLTGVNEKLFF; CDR3nt: TGTGCCAGCAGCCTCACAGGGGTTAATGAAAAACTGTTTTTT
v_gene: TRBV5-4; abundance: .; d_gene: TRBD1; j_gene: TRBJ1-6; CDR3aa: CASSPEGTGNSPLHF; CDR3nt: TGTGCCAGCAGCCCCGAGGGGACAGGGAATTCACCCCTCCACTTT
v_gene: TRBV11-2; abundance: .; d_gene: .; j_gene: TRBJ1-1; CDR3aa: CASSQAYGNTEAFF; CDR3nt: TGTGCCAGCAGCCAGGCTTATGGGAACACTGAAGCTTTCTTT
v_gene: TRBV15; abundance: .; d_gene: .; j_gene: TRBJ1-1; CDR3aa: CATSPRGMNTEAFF; CDR3nt: TGTGCCACCAGCCCCAGGGGTATGAACACTGAAGCTTTCTTT
v_gene: TRBV5-1; abundance: .; d_gene: .; j_gene: TRBJ2-2; CDR3aa: CASSLKQTTGELFF; CDR3nt: TGCGCCAGCAGCTTAAAACAGACGACGGGGGAGCTGTTTTTT
v_gene: TRBV5-5; abundance: once; d_gene: .; j_gene: TRBJ1-2; CDR3aa: CASSLVGSIDYGYTF; CDR3nt: TGTGCCAGCAGCTTGGTAGGGAGTATCGACTATGGCTACACCTTC
v_gene: TRBV6-5; abundance: .; d_gene: .; j_gene: TRBJ1-2; CDR3aa: CASRPGGGNYGYTF; CDR3nt: TGTGCCAGCAGGCCCGGGGGGGGGAACTATGGCTACACCTTC